This TCR beta chain comes out of a study of blood T cell repertoires in COVID-19. Overall study context: COVID-19 samples collected from the United States, Italy and Spain covered acute and convalescent phases.

Libraries were prepared by immunoSEQ multiplex PCR; TCRdb keeps only in-frame clonotypes and omits some of them. Altogether about 140,000 clones are present, over 80% being singletons, with the ten largest covering approximately 10%. V lost 3 bases and J lost 4; bases outside the gene matches: 4. Germline lookup yields CDR1 MNHEY and CDR2 SMNVEV (reference sequence). This CDR3 has 14 residues. Sequenced input: PBMCs or T cells enriched from blood (not recorded which). The V and J genes are TRBV27 and TRBJ2-7, with TRBD2 matching 9 bases. The receptor's source is a man aged 55 to 70 who had recovered from COVID-19. This chain's CDR3 is CASSFGGGAYEQYF. Written as DNA, the CDR3 is TGTGCCAGCAGTTTCGGCGGGGGGGCGTACGAGCAGTACTTC.